Listed here is a single TCR beta chain. Treatment defined: oral pan-JAK inhibitor, 5-10 mg twice daily. This entry is derived from a study of CD8+ T cells in alopecia areata. Study-level background: The drug, tofacitinib, lasted 6 to 18 months, followed by 6 months off drug. Affected scalp percentage set treated patients' severity scores.

The length of the CDR3 is 16 residues. Trimming left V 5 bases short and J 0 bases short, with 11 bases between. Per germline, CDR1 MNHEY and CDR2 SMNVEV (reference sequence). Extraction and reverse transcription of RNA yielded cDNA as the sequencing template. The table came from immunoSEQ multiplex PCR; TCRdb's copy has only in-frame clones and leaves some out. Among 250,000 to 300,000 clones listed, roughly 64% were seen once. Source: CD4+ T cells sorted from blood, taken at week 24, from a patient treated with tofacitinib. The TCR was taken from a human donor with alopecia areata. The V and J genes are TRBV27 and TRBJ2-6; D might be TRBD1 (6 bases). As DNA, the CDR3 is TGTGCCAGCAGTCCCCGCAGGGGCTCTGGGGCCAACGTCCTGACTTTC. This gives the protein CASSPRRGSGANVLTF.